This record covers a single T cell receptor (beta chain). What it binds is not known. The data originate from a study of post-analysis software for immune sequencing data. Overall study: Recorded disease courses covered relapsing-remitting, secondary progressive and progressive-relapsing multiple sclerosis. Some patients had no subtype annotation. Points from the study as a whole: Controls' normalized Chao1 diversity significantly exceeded that of multiple sclerosis patients.

Every TCR beta cDNA library bore unique molecular identifiers. One entry per CDR3 protein results from TCRdb running MiXCR on the PCR reads. Of about 430,000 distinct CDR3 sequences listed, 30% to 40% are singletons. This TCR derives from a girl aged 2-10 years with multiple sclerosis. The sequenced sample consisted of blood.

The DNA of the CDR3 is TGCGCCAGCAGCCCGGACAGTCCCCTTCCCTACGAGCAGTACTTC. Protein: CASSPDSPLPYEQYF. V is TRBV5-1 and J is TRBJ2-7; D possibly corresponds to TRBD1 (6 bases). Germline V CDR1 and CDR2: SGHRS, YFSETQ. Trimming pared 4 bases from V and 2 bases from J, leaving 16 bases between. The CDR3 is made up of 15 amino acids.